This T cell receptor (beta chain) was documented in a study of T cells in Graves' hyperthyroidism and ophthalmopathy (dated 2019 in TCRdb). Looking at the study overall: Peripheral blood samples were taken at the time of initial diagnosis, prior to any treatment. The approximately 100 discovery patients were divided at random into training and test sets in a 7:3 ratio. The paper reports TCR Vbeta CDR3 sequencing of 140 or so peripheral blood samples: over 40 ophthalmopathy, roughly 74 hyperthyroidism and 17 progressor patients. The study also compared thyroid tissue and blood T-cell repertoires from five or six Graves' hyperthyroidism patients. Once sampling was done, hyperthyroidism patients were given methimazole at a starting dose of 30 mg daily, whereas ophthalmopathy patients were given high-dose intravenous methylprednisolone. An independent validation cohort of around 19 hyperthyroidism patients and about 16 patients who later progressed to ophthalmopathy tested prospective prediction of ophthalmopathy. To identify distinguishing TCR V-J signatures, a discovery cohort of about 100 patients was used, comprising 40 to 45 with Graves' ophthalmopathy and some 60 with stable Graves' hyperthyroidism.

Stable Graves' hyperthyroidism was defined as the absence of progression to ophthalmopathy over 18 months of follow-up. Hyperthyroidism patients were newly diagnosed, had a disease duration of under 2 months, and were aged 18 to 65 years. Patients with uncontrolled infections, other autoimmune diseases, pregnancy or lactation were excluded. Diagnoses were established on the basis of clinical symptoms, serum thyroxine and TRAb, thyroid ultrasound, and orbital computed tomography. PBMCs were separated from 8 to 10 ml of fresh peripheral blood using Ficoll-Paque density gradient centrifugation. Trizol reagent was used to extract total RNA, and RNA quality was then checked on an Agilent 2100 Bioanalyzer. Turning to this clonotype: Its antigen remains unidentified. No per-base quality is available; no much larger clone lies one base away.

From the cysteine up to the phenylalanine, the CDR3 has a length of 15 residues. Of all the DNA, just the CDR3 is kept, 45 bases in frame from base 1. CDR1 and CDR2, per the germline V gene, are SGHTA and FQGTGA. The germline V end is reduced by 5 bases and the J end by 6 bases; junction bases left unmatched: 6. The TCR beta CDR3 regions were amplified from RNA transcripts. For the first round of RT-PCR on the TCR CDR3, the HTBI primer set was used together with the Qiagen OneStep RT-PCR kit. A second multiplex PCR round built the libraries, followed by size selection and purification. Sequencing of the libraries was done on an Illumina HiSeq2000 using paired-end 100 bp reads. For the original study's pipeline: SOAPnuke was used to process the raw data, removing reads that contained adapters or uncalled bases, had a mean Phred below 15, or lacked an exact match to the constant primer or identifier. High-quality paired reads were merged using COPE v1.2.5, and each unique nucleotide sequence was defined as a clonotype. MiTCR v1.1 was used to align clonotypes to the IMGT TRBV, TRBD and TRBJ reference segments. Only V-J combinations with frequency above 0.0001, covering about 99% of repertoires, were analysed. A TCS score was defined as the ratio of F50 (clonal expansion) to E x V (chaos), with BLOSUM62-based TCRdist applied between CDR3 peptides within each V-J. Welch's t-statistics and random forest reduced roughly 530 V-J features to 13, which were used in a naive Bayes classifier (R e1071). TCRdb passed the public sequencing reads through fastp at Q25 and MiXCR, retaining productive beta sequences. Each CDR3 protein gets just one entry, which takes the most common genes and DNA from the rows behind it. TCRdb's processing, not the authors', yielded these V and J calls. This sample comprises approximately 430,000 distinct CDR3 sequences, 15% to 17% of them detected only once. Together, the top ten hold approximately 7.5% of the sample.

The investigation overall reported the following: No statistical method was used to fix the sample size in advance, and group allocation was not hidden from the investigators. In validation, the model predicted progression to ophthalmopathy with over 60% sensitivity and 72% to 85% specificity, a median of 6.5 months before onset. Blood samples also contained most of the expanded thyroid clonotypes (frequency above 0.001), which suggests that blood repertoires may reflect thyroid immune responses. Ophthalmopathy was separated from stable hyperthyroidism by a 13 V-J signature model, with about 86% sensitivity and roughly 84% specificity obtained in cross-validation and 80%/75% obtained in testing.

Sequenced sample: blood. Recombination joined TRBV7-3 with TRBJ2-1, and TRBD2 matches 11 of the central bases. This TCR was recovered from a woman aged 18 to 35 with Graves' hyperthyroidism. In nucleotide form, the sequence is TGTGCCAGCAGCGCGTCGGGACTAGCGGTCAATGAGCAGTTCTTC. This is translated as CASSASGLAVNEQFF.